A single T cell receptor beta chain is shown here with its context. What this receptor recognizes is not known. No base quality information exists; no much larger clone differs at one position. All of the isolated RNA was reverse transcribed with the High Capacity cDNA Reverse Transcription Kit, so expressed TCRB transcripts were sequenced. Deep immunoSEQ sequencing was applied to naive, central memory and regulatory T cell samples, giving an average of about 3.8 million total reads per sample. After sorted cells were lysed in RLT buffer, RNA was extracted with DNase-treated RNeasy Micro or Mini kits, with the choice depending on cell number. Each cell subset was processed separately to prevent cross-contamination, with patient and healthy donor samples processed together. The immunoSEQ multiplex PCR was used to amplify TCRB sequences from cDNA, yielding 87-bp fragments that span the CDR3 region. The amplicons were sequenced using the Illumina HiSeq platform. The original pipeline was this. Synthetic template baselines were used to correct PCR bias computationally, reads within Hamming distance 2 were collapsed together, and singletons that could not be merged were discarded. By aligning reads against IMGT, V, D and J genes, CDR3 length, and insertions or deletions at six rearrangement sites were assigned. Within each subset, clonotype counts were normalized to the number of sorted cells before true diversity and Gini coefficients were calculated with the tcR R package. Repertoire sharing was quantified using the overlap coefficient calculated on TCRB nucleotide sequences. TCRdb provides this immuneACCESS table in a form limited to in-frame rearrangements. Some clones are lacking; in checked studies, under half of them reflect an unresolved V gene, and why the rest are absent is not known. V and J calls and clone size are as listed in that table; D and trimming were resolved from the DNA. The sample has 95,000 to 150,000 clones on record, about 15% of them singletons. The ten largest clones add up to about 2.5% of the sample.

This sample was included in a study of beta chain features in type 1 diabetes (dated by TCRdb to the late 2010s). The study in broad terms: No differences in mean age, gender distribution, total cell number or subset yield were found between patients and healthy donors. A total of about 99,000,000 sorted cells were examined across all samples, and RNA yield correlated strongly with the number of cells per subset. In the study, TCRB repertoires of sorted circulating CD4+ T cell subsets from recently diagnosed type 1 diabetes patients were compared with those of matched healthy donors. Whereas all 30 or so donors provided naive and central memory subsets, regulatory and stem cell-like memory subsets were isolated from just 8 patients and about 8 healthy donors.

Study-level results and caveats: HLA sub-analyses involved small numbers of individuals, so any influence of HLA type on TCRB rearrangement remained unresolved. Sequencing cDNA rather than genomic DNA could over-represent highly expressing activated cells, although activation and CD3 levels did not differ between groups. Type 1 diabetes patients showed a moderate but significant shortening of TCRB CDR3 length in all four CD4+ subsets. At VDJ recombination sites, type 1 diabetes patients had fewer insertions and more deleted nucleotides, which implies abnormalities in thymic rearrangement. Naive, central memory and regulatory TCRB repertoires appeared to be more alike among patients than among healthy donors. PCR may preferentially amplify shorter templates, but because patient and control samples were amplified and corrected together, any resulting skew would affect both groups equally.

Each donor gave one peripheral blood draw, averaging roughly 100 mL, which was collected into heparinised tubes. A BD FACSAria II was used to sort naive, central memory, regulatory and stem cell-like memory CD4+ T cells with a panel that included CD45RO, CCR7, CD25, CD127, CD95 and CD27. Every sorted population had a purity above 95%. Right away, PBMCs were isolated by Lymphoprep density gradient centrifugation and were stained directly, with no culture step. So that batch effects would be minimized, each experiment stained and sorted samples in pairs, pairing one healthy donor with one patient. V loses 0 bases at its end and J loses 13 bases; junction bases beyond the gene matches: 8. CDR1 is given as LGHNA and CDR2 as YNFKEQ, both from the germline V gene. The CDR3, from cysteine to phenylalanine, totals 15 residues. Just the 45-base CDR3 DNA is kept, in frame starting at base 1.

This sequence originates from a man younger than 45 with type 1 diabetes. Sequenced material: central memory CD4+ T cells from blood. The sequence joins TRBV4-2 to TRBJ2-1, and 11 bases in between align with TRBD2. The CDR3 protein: CASSQDRGLAVRQFF. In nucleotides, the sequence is TGTGCCAGCAGCCAAGATCGGGGACTAGCGGTGAGACAGTTCTTC.